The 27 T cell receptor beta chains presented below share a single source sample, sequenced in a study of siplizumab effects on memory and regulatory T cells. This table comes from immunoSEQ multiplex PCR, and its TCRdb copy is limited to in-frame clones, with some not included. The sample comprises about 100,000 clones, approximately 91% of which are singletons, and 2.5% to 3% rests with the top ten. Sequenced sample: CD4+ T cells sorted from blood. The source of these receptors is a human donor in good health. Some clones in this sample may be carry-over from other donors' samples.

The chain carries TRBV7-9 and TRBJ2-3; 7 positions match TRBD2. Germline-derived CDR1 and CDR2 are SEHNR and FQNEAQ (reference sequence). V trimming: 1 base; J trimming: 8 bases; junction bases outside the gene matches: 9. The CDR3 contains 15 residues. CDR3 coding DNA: TGTGCCAGCAGCTTAGAGGCGGGAGTTGAGAGTACGCAGTATTTT. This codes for CASSLEAGVESTQYF. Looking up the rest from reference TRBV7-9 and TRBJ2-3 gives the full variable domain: DTGVSQNPRHKITKRGQNVTFRCDPISEHNRLYWYRQTLGQGPEFLTYFQNEAQLEKSRLLSDRFSAERPKGSFSTLEIQRTEQGDSAMYLCASSLEAGVESTQYFGPGTRLTVL.

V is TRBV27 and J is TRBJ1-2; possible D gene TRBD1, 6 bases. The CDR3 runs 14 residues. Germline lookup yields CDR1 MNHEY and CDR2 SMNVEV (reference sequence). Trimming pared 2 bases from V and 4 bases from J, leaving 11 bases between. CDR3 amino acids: CASSLQGFGYGYTF. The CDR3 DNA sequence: TGTGCCAGCAGTTTACAGGGGTTCGGCTATGGCTACACCTTC.

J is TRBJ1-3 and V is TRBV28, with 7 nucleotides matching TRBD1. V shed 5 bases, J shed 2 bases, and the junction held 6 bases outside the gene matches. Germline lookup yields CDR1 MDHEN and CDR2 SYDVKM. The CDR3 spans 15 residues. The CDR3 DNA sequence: TGTGCCAGCAGTCTACTAGGACAGGCTGGAAACACCATATATTTT. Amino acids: CASSLLGQAGNTIYF.

CDR3 nucleotide sequence: TGTGCCAGCAGTGAACAGGGGACCTACAATGAGCAGTTCTTC. Encoded protein: CASSEQGTYNEQFF. V usage is TRBV6-1 and J usage is TRBJ2-1; D is perhaps TRBD1 (6 bases). Germline CDR1 MNHNS, CDR2 SASEGT. Trimming cost V 2 bases and J 2 bases, with 7 bases left between them. The CDR3 is made up of 14 amino acids.

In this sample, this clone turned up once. The CDR3 loop reads CASSLGMRNTEAFF. The CDR3, as DNA: TGCGCCAGCAGCTTAGGGATGCGGAACACTGAAGCTTTCTTT. The gene calls are TRBV5-1 and TRBJ1-1; unclear D gene. Per the germline V gene, CDR1 is SGHRS and CDR2 is YFSETQ. The CDR3 loop spans 14 amino acids. V gave up 2 bases and J gave up 1 base, with 9 bases separating them.

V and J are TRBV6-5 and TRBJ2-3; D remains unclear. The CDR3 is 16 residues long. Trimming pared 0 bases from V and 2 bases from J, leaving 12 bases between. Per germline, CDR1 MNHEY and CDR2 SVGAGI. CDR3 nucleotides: TGTGCCAGCAGTTACTCAGCGTCGGAACTCACAGATACGCAGTATTTT. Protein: CASSYSASELTDTQYF.

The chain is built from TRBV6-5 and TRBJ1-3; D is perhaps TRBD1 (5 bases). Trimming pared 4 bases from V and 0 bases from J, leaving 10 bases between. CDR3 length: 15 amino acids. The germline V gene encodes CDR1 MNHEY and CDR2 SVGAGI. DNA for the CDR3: TGTGCCAGCAGTTCAGGGATCTCCTCTGGAAACACCATATATTTT. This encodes CASSSGISSGNTIYF.

The CDR3 here is CSGQAGGGTDTQYF. As DNA, the CDR3 is TGCAGCGGCCAAGCGGGAGGGGGCACAGATACGCAGTATTTT. The rearrangement uses TRBV29-1 and TRBJ2-3; 10 bases align to TRBD2. This CDR3 is 14 amino acids long. J lost 1 base, V lost 7 bases, and 5 bases had no gene match. Germline V gene sequence: CDR1 SQVTM, CDR2 ANQGSEA.

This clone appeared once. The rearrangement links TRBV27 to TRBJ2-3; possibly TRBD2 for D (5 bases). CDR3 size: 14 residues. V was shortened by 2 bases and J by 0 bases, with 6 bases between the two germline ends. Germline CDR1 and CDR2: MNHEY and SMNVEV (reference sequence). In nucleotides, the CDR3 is TGTGCCAGCAGTTTAGGACTGAGCACAGATACGCAGTATTTT. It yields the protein CASSLGLSTDTQYF.

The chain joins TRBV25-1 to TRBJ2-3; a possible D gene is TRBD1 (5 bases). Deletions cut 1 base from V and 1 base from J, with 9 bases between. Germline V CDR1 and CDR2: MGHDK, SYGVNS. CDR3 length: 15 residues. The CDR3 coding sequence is TGTGCCAGCAGTGAATTTGGGGCTCGCACAGATACGCAGTATTTT. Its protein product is CASSEFGARTDTQYF.

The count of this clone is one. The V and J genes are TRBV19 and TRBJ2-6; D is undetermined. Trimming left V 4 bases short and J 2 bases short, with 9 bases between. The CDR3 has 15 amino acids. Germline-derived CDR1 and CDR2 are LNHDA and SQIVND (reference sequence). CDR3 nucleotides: TGTGCCAGTAGTACCCCTGGGGCTGGGGCCAACGTCCTGACTTTC. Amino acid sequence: CASSTPGAGANVLTF. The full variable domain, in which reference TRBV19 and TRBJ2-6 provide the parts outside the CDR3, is DGGITQSPKYLFRKEGQNVTLSCEQNLNHDAMYWYRQDPGQGLRLIYYSQIVNDFQKGDIAEGYSVSREKKESFPLTVTSAQKNPTAFYLCASSTPGAGANVLTFGAGSRLTVL.

The CDR3 reads CASSRTESSSYEQYF. DNA for the CDR3: TGCGCCAGCAGCCGCACAGAGAGCAGCTCCTACGAGCAGTACTTC. This chain links TRBV4-1 with TRBJ2-7; D remains ambiguous. The CDR3 covers 15 residues. Germline lookup yields CDR1 MGHRA and CDR2 YSYEKL. V was shortened by 4 bases and J by 0 bases, with 13 bases between the two germline ends.

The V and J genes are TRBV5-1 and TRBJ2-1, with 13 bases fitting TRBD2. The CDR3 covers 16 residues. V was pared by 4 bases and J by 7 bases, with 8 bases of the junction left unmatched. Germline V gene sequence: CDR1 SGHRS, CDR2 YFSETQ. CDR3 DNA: TGCGCCAGCAGCATCCCCGGGACTAGCGGGATGAATGAGCAGTTCTTC. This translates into CASSIPGTSGMNEQFF.

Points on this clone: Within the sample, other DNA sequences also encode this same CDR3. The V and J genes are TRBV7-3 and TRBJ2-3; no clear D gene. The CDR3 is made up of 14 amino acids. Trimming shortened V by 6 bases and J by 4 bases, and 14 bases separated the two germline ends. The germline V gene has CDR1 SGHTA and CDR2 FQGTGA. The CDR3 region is CASSLGVPPDTQYF. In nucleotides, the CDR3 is TGTGCCAGCAGTCTTGGCGTCCCCCCAGATACGCAGTATTTT.

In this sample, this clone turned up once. Here the CDR3 DNA reads TGTGCCAGCAGCTTAGTGATTGGACGAGGACTAGCAGTCTACGAGCAGTACTTC. Translating it yields CASSLVIGRGLAVYEQYF. V usage is TRBV7-2 and J usage is TRBJ2-7; 8 positions match TRBD2. The CDR3 loop spans 18 amino acids. Germline loops: CDR1 SGHTA, CDR2 FQGNSA. V lost 1 base and J lost 3; bases outside the gene matches: 14.

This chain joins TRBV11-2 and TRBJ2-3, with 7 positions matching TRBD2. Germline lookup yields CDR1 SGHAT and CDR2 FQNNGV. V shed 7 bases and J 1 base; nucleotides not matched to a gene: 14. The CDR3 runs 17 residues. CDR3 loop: CASTPITVGGGTDTQYF. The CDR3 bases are TGTGCCAGCACCCCGATTACGGTGGGGGGGGGCACAGATACGCAGTATTTT.

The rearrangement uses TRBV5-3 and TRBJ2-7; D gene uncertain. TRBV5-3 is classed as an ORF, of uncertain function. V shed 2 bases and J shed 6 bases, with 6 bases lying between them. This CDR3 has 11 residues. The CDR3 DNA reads TGTGCCAGAAGCTTCTGTTCCGAGCAGTACTTC. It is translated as CARSFCSEQYF.

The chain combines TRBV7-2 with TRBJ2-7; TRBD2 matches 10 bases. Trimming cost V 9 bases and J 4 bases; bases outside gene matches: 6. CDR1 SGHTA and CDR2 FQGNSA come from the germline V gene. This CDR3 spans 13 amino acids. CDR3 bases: TGTGCCAGTAGAAAAGCGGGAGGGTACGAGCAGTACTTC. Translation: CASRKAGGYEQYF.

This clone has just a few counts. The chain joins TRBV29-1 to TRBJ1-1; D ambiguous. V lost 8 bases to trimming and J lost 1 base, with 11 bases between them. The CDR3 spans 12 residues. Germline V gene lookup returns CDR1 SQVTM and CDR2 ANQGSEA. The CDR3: CSSQAGNTEAFF. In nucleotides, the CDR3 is TGCAGCTCCCAGGCCGGGAACACTGAAGCTTTCTTT.

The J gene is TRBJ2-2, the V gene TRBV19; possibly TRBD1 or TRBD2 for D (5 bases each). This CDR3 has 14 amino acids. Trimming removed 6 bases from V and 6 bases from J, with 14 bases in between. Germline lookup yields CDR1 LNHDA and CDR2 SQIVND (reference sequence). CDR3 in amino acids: CASSPPGRAGELFF. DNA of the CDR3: TGTGCCAGTAGCCCCCCAGGGAGAGCCGGGGAGCTGTTTTTT.

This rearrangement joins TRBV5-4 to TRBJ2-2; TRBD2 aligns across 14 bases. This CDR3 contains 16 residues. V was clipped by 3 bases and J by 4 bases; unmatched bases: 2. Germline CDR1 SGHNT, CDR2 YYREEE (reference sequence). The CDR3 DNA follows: TGTGCCAGCAGCTCGACTAGCGGGAGGGCCACCGGGGAGCTGTTTTTT. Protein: CASSSTSGRATGELFF.

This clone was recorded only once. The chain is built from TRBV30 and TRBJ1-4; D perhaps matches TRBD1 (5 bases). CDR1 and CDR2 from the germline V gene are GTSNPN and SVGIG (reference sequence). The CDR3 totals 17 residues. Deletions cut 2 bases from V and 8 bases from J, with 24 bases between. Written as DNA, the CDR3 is TGTGCCTGGAGTCGCGCCCTAACAGGCCTAATGGGGGAAAAACTGTTTTTT. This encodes CAWSRALTGLMGEKLFF.

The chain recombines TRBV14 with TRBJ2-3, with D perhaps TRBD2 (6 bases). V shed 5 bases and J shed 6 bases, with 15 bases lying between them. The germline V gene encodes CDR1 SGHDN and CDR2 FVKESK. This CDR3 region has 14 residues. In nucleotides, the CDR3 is TGTGCCAGCAGCGCACCGGGAGTCTGGGATACGCAGTATTTT. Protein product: CASSAPGVWDTQYF.

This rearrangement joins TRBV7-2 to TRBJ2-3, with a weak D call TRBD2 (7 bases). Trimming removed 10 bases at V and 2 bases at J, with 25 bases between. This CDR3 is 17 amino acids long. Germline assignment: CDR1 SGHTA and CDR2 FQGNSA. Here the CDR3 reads CATLIDWGGPFTDTQYF. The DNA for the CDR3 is TGTGCCACCCTAATCGATTGGGGGGGGCCTTTCACAGATACGCAGTATTTT.

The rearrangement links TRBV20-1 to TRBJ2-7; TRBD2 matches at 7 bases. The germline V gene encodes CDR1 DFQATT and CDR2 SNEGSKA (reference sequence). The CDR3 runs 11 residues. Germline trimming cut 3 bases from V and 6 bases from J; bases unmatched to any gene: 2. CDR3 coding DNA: TGCAGTGCTAGGAGCGGGGTCGAGCAGTACTTC. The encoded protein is CSARSGVEQYF.

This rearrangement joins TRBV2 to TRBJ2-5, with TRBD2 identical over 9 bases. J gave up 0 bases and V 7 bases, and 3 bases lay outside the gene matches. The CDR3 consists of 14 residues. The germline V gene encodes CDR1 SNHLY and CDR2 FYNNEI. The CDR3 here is CASTGLAYQETQYF. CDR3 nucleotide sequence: TGTGCCAGCACCGGACTAGCGTACCAAGAGACCCAGTACTTC.

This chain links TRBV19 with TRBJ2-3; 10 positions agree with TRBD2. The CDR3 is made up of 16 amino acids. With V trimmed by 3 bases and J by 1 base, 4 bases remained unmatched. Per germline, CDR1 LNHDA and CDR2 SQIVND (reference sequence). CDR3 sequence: CASSIGLAGGTDTQYF. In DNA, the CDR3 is TGTGCCAGTAGTATCGGTCTAGCGGGGGGCACAGATACGCAGTATTTT.